The clone carrying this TCR beta chain was detected once. Authors' data handling: Without quality scores, immunoSEQ junctional reads could not be filtered like full-length reads. Profiling relied on immunoSEQ multiplex PCR, and the TCRdb table lists in-frame clones only, not all of them. V and J calls plus clone size are reproduced from that table; the DNA served to infer D and trimming. The sample shows more than 500,000 clones, approximately 96% of them seen only once. The sample originates from a study of shared clonotypes between healthy human individuals. The naive CD8 fraction comprised CD45RO-negative cells positively selected for CCR7 and excluded terminally differentiated effector memory CD45RA+ cells. CDR1 and CDR2 (germline): SNHLY, FYNNEI. The CDR3 sequence is 16 residues long. The V gene end was trimmed by 5 bases and the J gene end by 2 bases; junction bases not matched to a gene: 9.

The receptor was isolated from a woman younger than 45 in good health. The rearrangement joins TRBV2 to TRBJ1-3; the match to TRBD1 covers 7 bases. The sample consisted of naive CD8+ T cells sorted from blood. CDR3 sequence (DNA): TGTGCCAGCAGTTGGGACAGCCCCGTTCCTGGAAACACCATATATTTT. Translated: CASSWDSPVPGNTIYF.